A selection of T cell receptor beta chains follows, all from one sample in a study of Ad26.COV2.S vaccination and SARS-CoV-2 variants. Only in-frame clones appear in the TCRdb table, and some are missing; sequencing was by immunoSEQ multiplex PCR. The table shows 300,000 to 350,000 clones, with under 90% occurring only once. The material was peripheral blood, obtained in a trial of Ad26.COV2.S vaccine versus placebo. The source of these receptors is a person aged 18-65 years who received the Ad26.COV2.S COVID-19 vaccine or a placebo. Both conserved end residues are part of each CDR3. The D gene is left open where the match is weak. Clone sizes are given selectively: once, few, many, or a class where the clone is expanded.

j_gene	d_gene	v_gene	abundance	CDR3nt	CDR3aa
TRBJ1-3	.	TRBV7-8	.	TGTGCCAGCAGCTTAGTTGCGAGCTCTGGAAACACCATATATTTT	CASSLVASSGNTIYF
TRBJ1-2	.	TRBV19	.	TGTGCCAGTATTGAAGGATTCTTAGGGCAGCACAGTCTTAACTATGGCTACACCTTC	CASIEGFLGQHSLNYGYTF
TRBJ1-5	.	TRBV2	.	TGTGCCAGCAGTGAAAGGGGCAGATCTAATCAGCCCCAGCATTTT	CASSERGRSNQPQHF
TRBJ2-7	.	TRBV7-9	.	TGTGCCAGCAGCTTGGGGGTAGGGGAGCAGTACTTC	CASSLGVGEQYF
TRBJ2-2	.	TRBV18	.	TGTGCCAGCTCACCAGACGAAGCAGTGGTACGCACCGGGGAGCTGTTTTTT	CASSPDEAVVRTGELFF
TRBJ1-5	.	TRBV7-2	.	TGTGCCAGCAGGACCACAGGAAGCAATCAGCCCCAGCATTTT	CASRTTGSNQPQHF
TRBJ1-6	.	TRBV5-1	.	TGCGCCAGCAGCTTAGAGCTTTCGGGGGATTCACCCCTCCACTTT	CASSLELSGDSPLHF
TRBJ1-5	TRBD1	TRBV6-5	few	TGTGCCAGCAGCTCTGACAGGGGCGGAAATCAGCCCCAGCATTTT	CASSSDRGGNQPQHF
TRBJ2-5	.	TRBV2	.	TGTGCCAGCTTCCTCTTCAGGGGCGCGGAGACCCAGTACTTC	CASFLFRGAETQYF
TRBJ1-6	.	TRBV4-1	.	TGCGCCAGCAGCCTCGGACAGAGCTCCTATAATTCACCCCTCCACTTT	CASSLGQSSYNSPLHF
TRBJ1-3	TRBD1	TRBV6-6	.	TGTGCCAGCAGTGGGACAGGGGCTAGGGCTGGAAACACCATATATTTT	CASSGTGARAGNTIYF
TRBJ2-2	.	TRBV6-4	.	TGTGCCAGCAGAGGCGAACAGGAGAACACCGGGGAGCTGTTTTTT	CASRGEQENTGELFF
TRBJ2-5	.	TRBV28	.	TGTGCCAGTCAAAATACCCAAGAGGACCAAGAGACCCAGTACTTC	CASQNTQEDQETQYF
TRBJ1-1	.	TRBV19	few	TGTGCCGCGTATAGTGGGTATGAAGCTTTCTTT	CAAYSGYEAFF
TRBJ1-4	.	TRBV12-3/TRBV12-4	.	TGTGCCAGCAGCCCCGATGATCCCGAAAAACTGTTTTTT	CASSPDDPEKLFF
TRBJ1-1	.	TRBV2	.	TGTGCCACCGATGATATAATAGGTCTACTTGGGGACACTGAAGCTTTCTTT	CATDDIIGLLGDTEAFF
TRBJ1-2	.	TRBV10-2	.	TGCGCCAGCCGCCTCGGACAGCCGTATGGCTACACCTTC	CASRLGQPYGYTF
TRBJ2-7	.	TRBV5-1	.	TGCGCCAGCAGCTTGCGGGGGATAGACGCCTACGAGCAGTACTTC	CASSLRGIDAYEQYF
TRBJ1-1	.	TRBV7-2	.	TGTGCCAGCAGCTTGGTGATTGGGAACACTGAAGCTTTCTTT	CASSLVIGNTEAFF
TRBJ1-1	.	TRBV6-5	.	TGTGCCAGCGGTCTCGGTCCACCTGAAGCTTTCTTT	CASGLGPPEAFF
TRBJ2-2	.	TRBV10-3	.	TGTGCCGCCAAAGATGGCAGGACCGACACCGGGGAGCTGTTTTTT	CAAKDGRTDTGELFF
TRBJ2-1	.	TRBV6-2/TRBV6-3	.	TGTGCCAGCAGCCCCCTCATAAGGGCAGACCTCGACTTAACCAAACCCTACAATGAGCAGTTCTTC	CASSPLIRADLDLTKPYNEQFF
TRBJ2-7	TRBD2	TRBV7-9	.	TGTGCCAGCAGCTTAAGCGAGCGGGGATACGAGCAGTACTTC	CASSLSERGYEQYF
TRBJ2-7	.	TRBV3-1/TRBV3-2	.	TGTGCCAGCAGCCCTGGGGACCACGAGCAGTACTTC	CASSPGDHEQYF
TRBJ1-1	.	TRBV20-1	.	TGCAGTGCTAGAGGGGGTGGGGCTTTCTTT	CSARGGGAFF
TRBJ1-2	.	TRBV6-2/TRBV6-3	.	TGTGCCAGCAGTTACCCTGGACAGTCCAACACCTACTATGGCTACACCTTC	CASSYPGQSNTYYGYTF
TRBJ1-6	TRBD1	TRBV2	once	TGTGCCAGCAGGGCGGGACAGTGGAGCTCCTATAATTCACCCCTCCACTTT	CASRAGQWSSYNSPLHF
TRBJ1-6	.	TRBV27	.	TGTGCCAGCAGTGATGGGACGGTTAGCTCCTATAATTCACCCCTCCACTTT	CASSDGTVSSYNSPLHF
TRBJ1-4	.	TRBV5-8	.	TGTGCCAGCAGCTTGGGTGGGGGCGCGGCTAATGAAAAACTGTTTTTT	CASSLGGGAANEKLFF
TRBJ2-1	.	TRBV29-1	.	TGCAGCGGAGAAAGGGCCTACAATGAGCAGTTCTTC	CSGERAYNEQFF
TRBJ2-1	.	TRBV12-3/TRBV12-4	.	TGTGCCAGCAGTTCGGGCCCTGAGCAGTTCTTC	CASSSGPEQFF
TRBJ1-1	.	TRBV4-1	.	TGCGCCAGCAGCCAAGTACAGGGAGGCACTGAAGCTTTCTTT	CASSQVQGGTEAFF
TRBJ2-4	TRBD1	TRBV7-2	.	TGTGCCAGCAGCATGACAGGGAGAAACATTCAGTACTTC	CASSMTGRNIQYF
TRBJ1-4	TRBD1	TRBV15	.	TGTGCCACCAGCAGAGATTACGCGGGACAGCGTAATGAAAAACTGTTTTTT	CATSRDYAGQRNEKLFF
TRBJ2-1	.	TRBV24-1	.	TGTGCCACCAGCGGCGTCTCCTACAATGAGCAGTTCTTC	CATSGVSYNEQFF
TRBJ2-7	.	TRBV6-1	.	TGTGCCAGCAGTGAAGCGAAAGGGGGTCCCTCCTACGAGCAGTACTTC	CASSEAKGGPSYEQYF
TRBJ2-4	TRBD1	TRBV6-5	.	TGTGCCAGCAGTCCCCCTCCTGGACAGGGAAACATTCAGTACTTC	CASSPPPGQGNIQYF
TRBJ1-1	TRBD1	TRBV5-1	.	TGCGCCAGCAGTTCCGGACCCACAGGGGGTCCTGAAGCTTTCTTT	CASSSGPTGGPEAFF
TRBJ2-7	.	TRBV6-5	.	TGTGCCAGCAGTTACGGTTGGGGTATAGACGAGCAGTACTTC	CASSYGWGIDEQYF
TRBJ1-5	.	TRBV19	.	TGTGCCAGTAGTATAGGGAATCAGCCCCAGCATTTT	CASSIGNQPQHF
TRBJ1-1	.	TRBV6-5	once	TGTGCCAGCCGGTTTCTATTGAACACTGAAGCTTTCTTT	CASRFLLNTEAFF
TRBJ1-4	.	TRBV12-3/TRBV12-4	.	TGTGCCAGCCGGAGACAGAGTAATGAAAAACTGTTTTTT	CASRRQSNEKLFF
TRBJ1-5	TRBD1	TRBV12-3/TRBV12-4	.	TGTGCCAGCAGTTTGACAGGGTTTCAGCCCCAGCATTTT	CASSLTGFQPQHF
TRBJ2-2	.	TRBV7-2	.	TGTGCCAGCAGCTTAGACAGGGCCACTGAAAACACCGGGGAGCTGTTTTTT	CASSLDRATENTGELFF
TRBJ1-2	.	TRBV4-2	.	TGTGCCAGCAGCCAAGAGCTGCATGAAGGAACACTTAACTATGGCTACACCTTC	CASSQELHEGTLNYGYTF
TRBJ2-1	TRBD2	TRBV6-2/TRBV6-3	.	TGTGCCAGCAGCCCTAGCGGGAGGGCCCTCGGGGGGGAAAACAATGAGCAGTTCTTC	CASSPSGRALGGENNEQFF
TRBJ1-5	.	TRBV7-9	.	TGTGCCAGCAGCGCCAGCCAGGGAGATCAGCCCCAGCATTTT	CASSASQGDQPQHF
TRBJ1-1	.	TRBV28	few	TGTGCCAGCAGGCCCCGACAGAGGGCCACTGAAGCTTTCTTT	CASRPRQRATEAFF
TRBJ1-1	.	TRBV9	.	TGTGCCAGCAGCGTAACTGGGACCACTGAAGCTTTCTTT	CASSVTGTTEAFF
TRBJ2-7	.	TRBV13	.	TGTGCCAGCAGCGCCGACAGCTACGAGCAGTACTTC	CASSADSYEQYF
TRBJ2-5	.	TRBV2	.	TGTGCCAGCAGCGATCAGAGCCCTAGGGAGGAGACCCAGTACTTC	CASSDQSPREETQYF
TRBJ1-1	.	TRBV9	.	TGTGCCAGCAGCCCCTCAGGGAGGGGACTACGTACGGTCGAGGCTTTCTTT	CASSPSGRGLRTVEAFF
TRBJ1-3	.	TRBV6-6	.	TGTGCCAGCAGTTACAGTTTGGAAAACACCATATATTTT	CASSYSLENTIYF
TRBJ2-1	.	TRBV5-4	.	TGTGCCAGCAGCAATGCGTATCACAATGAGCAGTTCTTC	CASSNAYHNEQFF
TRBJ2-7	.	TRBV10-3	once	TGTGCCATCAGTGAGGCTGATGTGACTTACGAGCAGTACTTC	CAISEADVTYEQYF
TRBJ2-2	.	TRBV19	.	TGTGCCAGTAGTGTCACGAAGACAGGGAACACCGGGGAGCTGTTTTTT	CASSVTKTGNTGELFF
TRBJ2-7	.	TRBV27	few	TGTGCCAGCAGTCCCGGTCTCTACGAGCAGTACTTC	CASSPGLYEQYF